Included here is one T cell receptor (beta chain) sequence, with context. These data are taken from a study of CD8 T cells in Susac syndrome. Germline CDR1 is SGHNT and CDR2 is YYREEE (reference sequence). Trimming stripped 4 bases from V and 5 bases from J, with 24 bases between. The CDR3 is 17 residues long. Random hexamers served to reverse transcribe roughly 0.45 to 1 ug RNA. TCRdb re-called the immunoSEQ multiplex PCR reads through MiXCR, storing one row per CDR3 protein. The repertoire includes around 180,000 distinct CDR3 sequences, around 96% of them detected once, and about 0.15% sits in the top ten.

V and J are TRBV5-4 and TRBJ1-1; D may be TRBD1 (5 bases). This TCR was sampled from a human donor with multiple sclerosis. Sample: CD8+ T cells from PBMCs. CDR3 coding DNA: TGTGCCAGCAGCCGAAGGAATTTGGCAGGGTATGGAACTGAAGCTTTCTTT. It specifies CASSRRNLAGYGTEAFF.